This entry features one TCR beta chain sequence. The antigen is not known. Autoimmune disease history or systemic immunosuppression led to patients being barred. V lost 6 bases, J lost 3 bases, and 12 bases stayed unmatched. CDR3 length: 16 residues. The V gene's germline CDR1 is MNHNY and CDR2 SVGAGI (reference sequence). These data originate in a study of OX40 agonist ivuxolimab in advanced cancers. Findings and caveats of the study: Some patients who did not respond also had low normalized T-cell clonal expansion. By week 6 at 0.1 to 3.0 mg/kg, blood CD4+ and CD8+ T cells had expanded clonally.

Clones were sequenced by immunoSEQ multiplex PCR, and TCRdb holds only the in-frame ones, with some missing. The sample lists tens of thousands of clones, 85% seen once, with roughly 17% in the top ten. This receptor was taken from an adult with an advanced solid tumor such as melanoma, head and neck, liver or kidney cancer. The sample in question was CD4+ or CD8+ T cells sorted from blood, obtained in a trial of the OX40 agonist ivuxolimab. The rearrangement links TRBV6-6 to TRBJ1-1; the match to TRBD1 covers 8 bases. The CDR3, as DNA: TGTGCCAGCAGCTATTATCAGACAGGGGTTTACACTGAAGCTTTCTTT. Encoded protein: CASSYYQTGVYTEAFF.